This T cell receptor beta chain was identified during a study of molecular identifiers for immune sequencing clone quantification. Each CDR3 protein gets one entry after TCRdb re-called the PCR reads with MiXCR. Of approximately 90,000 distinct CDR3 sequences in the sample, about 24% were seen once. This clonotype was observed at least ten times. CDR1 and CDR2 (germline): DFQATT, SNEGSKA (reference sequence). This CDR3 has 13 amino acids. The V and J ends lost 5 bases and 2 bases respectively, with 13 bases between them. This TCR was sampled from a human donor in good health. Some libraries in this study had Jurkat cell RNA spiked in. Sequenced input: naive CD8+ T cells from blood, with Jurkat cell RNA spiked in. The subset denotes: FACS-sorted CD8+CD4-CCR7+CD45RA+ naive T cells. The chain recombines TRBV20-1 with TRBJ2-7; D is unclear. CDR3 sequence: CSARATFAYEQYF. In DNA form, the CDR3 reads TGCAGTGCTCGGGCTACTTTTGCCTACGAGCAGTACTTC.